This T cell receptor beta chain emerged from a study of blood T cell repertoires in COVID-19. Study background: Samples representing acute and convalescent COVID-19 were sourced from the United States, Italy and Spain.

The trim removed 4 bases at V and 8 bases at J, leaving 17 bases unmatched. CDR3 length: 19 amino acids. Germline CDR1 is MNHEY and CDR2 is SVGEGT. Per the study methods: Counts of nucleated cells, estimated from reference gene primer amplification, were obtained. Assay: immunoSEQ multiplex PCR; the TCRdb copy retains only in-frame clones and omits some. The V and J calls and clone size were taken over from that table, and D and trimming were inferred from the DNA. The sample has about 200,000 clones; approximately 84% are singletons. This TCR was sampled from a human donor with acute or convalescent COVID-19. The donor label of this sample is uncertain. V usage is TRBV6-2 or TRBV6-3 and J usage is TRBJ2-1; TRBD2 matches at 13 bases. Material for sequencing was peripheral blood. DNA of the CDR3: TGTGCCAGCAGTTTAGTCCCTCTTCAACTAGCGGGAGGGCTCCATGAGCAGTTCTTC. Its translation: CASSLVPLQLAGGLHEQFF.